Following are 8 T cell receptor beta chains from one sample sequenced in a study of T cell responses to AZD1222 COVID-19 vaccine. The assay was immunoSEQ multiplex PCR, and TCRdb's table has in-frame clones only and misses some. The data show 150,000 or so clones, less than 95% seen once. This specimen was peripheral blood, taken on day 0 of AZD1222 vaccination. These receptors all stem from an adult in good health.

V gene TRBV5-6 combines with J gene TRBJ2-2; possible D gene TRBD1, 6 bases. The CDR3 is made up of 15 amino acids. The V end was cut by 1 base, the J end by 5 bases, with 12 bases between. CDR1 SGHDT and CDR2 YYEEEE come from the germline V gene. This CDR3 is CASSLWQGRTGELFF. CDR3 in DNA: TGTGCCAGCAGCTTGTGGCAGGGGCGGACCGGGGAGCTGTTTTTT.

This chain uses TRBV27 with TRBJ1-1, with 9 bases matching TRBD1. This CDR3 is 14 amino acids long. Trimming cost V 5 bases and J 6 bases; bases outside gene matches: 7. Per the germline V gene, CDR1 is MNHEY and CDR2 is SMNVEV (reference sequence). Here the CDR3 reads CASSIRDRVSEAFF. Here the CDR3 DNA reads TGTGCCAGCAGTATCCGGGACAGGGTGTCTGAAGCTTTCTTT.

The rearrangement joins TRBV5-1 to TRBJ2-1, with 9 bases aligning to TRBD1. V was pared by 0 bases and J by 4 bases, with 2 bases of the junction left unmatched. CDR3 length: 15 residues. Germline V gene sequence: CDR1 SGHRS, CDR2 YFSETQ. CDR3 amino acids: CASSLDRGLYNEQFF. In nucleotides, the CDR3 is TGCGCCAGCAGCTTGGACAGGGGGCTTTACAATGAGCAGTTCTTC. Supplemented by reference TRBV5-1 and TRBJ2-1, the full variable domain reads KAGVTQTPRYLIKTRGQQVTLSCSPISGHRSVSWYQQTPGQGLQFLFEYFSETQRNKGNFPGRFSGRQFSNSRSEMNVSTLELGDSALYLCASSLDRGLYNEQFFGPGTRLTVL.

This clone was counted only a few times. V usage is TRBV5-1 and J usage is TRBJ2-7, with D tentatively TRBD1 (8 bases). The ends were cut back, 1 base at V and 5 bases at J, with 16 bases in the middle. CDR1 is SGHRS and CDR2 is YFSETQ in the germline V gene. The CDR3 has 15 residues. In DNA form, the CDR3 reads TGCGCCAGCAGCTTGACAGGGGGGGATTTTAACGAGCAGTACTTC. It is translated as CASSLTGGDFNEQYF.

The chain links TRBV7-3 to TRBJ2-3; D assignment may be TRBD1 or TRBD2 (5 bases each). CDR1 and CDR2 (germline): SGHTA, FQGTGA. This CDR3 is built from 16 residues. Trimming cost V 2 bases and J 4 bases, with 16 bases left between them. This CDR3 is CASSLLGTFSPDTQYF. The CDR3 coding sequence is TGTGCCAGCAGCTTACTCGGGACCTTCTCCCCAGATACGCAGTATTTT. The whole variable domain, filled in from reference TRBV7-3 and TRBJ2-3, reads GAGVSQTPSNKVTEKGKYVELRCDPISGHTALYWYRQSLGQGPEFLIYFQGTGAADDSGLPNDRFFAVRPEGSVSTLKIQRTERGDSAVYLCASSLLGTFSPDTQYFGPGTRLTVL.

The chain combines TRBV2 with TRBJ2-2; D remains unclear. V shed 6 bases and J shed 6 bases, with 5 bases lying between them. The germline gives CDR1 SNHLY, CDR2 FYNNEI. CDR3 length: 11 residues. Written as DNA, the CDR3 is TGTGCCAGCAGATTGTCCGGGGAGCTGTTTTTT. Its protein product is CASRLSGELFF.

This chain uses TRBV4-3 with TRBJ2-1, with 7 bases aligning to TRBD2. Trimming at V came to 1 base and at J to 9 bases, leaving 9 bases not matched to a gene. CDR3 size: 15 residues. Germline lookup yields CDR1 LGHNA and CDR2 YSLEER. Here the CDR3 reads CASSQATSASGEQFF. The CDR3 DNA reads TGCGCCAGCAGCCAAGCTACTAGCGCGTCTGGTGAGCAGTTCTTC.

This chain uses TRBV28 with TRBJ1-2; D ambiguous. The CDR3 is 13 residues long. V was shortened by 6 bases and J by 2 bases, with 10 bases between the two germline ends. CDR1 and CDR2 from the germline V gene are MDHEN and SYDVKM. The CDR3 sequence: CASRRRRNYGYTF. CDR3 coding DNA: TGTGCCAGCAGAAGACGGAGGAACTATGGCTACACCTTC.